This is a list of T cell receptor beta chains from one sample in a study of cytomegalovirus exposure and HLA in healthy donors. Some clones are missing from TCRdb's copy, which holds only in-frame ones; the method was immunoSEQ multiplex PCR. The sample yields around 170,000 clones, over 70% seen once. The sample comprised PBMCs. These receptors were collected from a man between 45 and 60 years old in good health and CMV-seronegative. Each CDR3 is given with its conserved first and last residue.

v_gene	j_gene	len	CDR3aa
TRBV4-2	TRBJ2-1	18	CASSQESFRGGSYNEQFF
TRBV19	TRBJ1-5	21	CASSTDPGQGGEPNSNQPQHF
TRBV18	TRBJ1-5	15	CASSATGGSDLPQHF
TRBV27	TRBJ2-7	15	CASSLWVGSSYEQYF
TRBV7-9	TRBJ1-1	16	CSSSPISGTGPTVAFF
TRBV7-9	TRBJ1-5	17	CSSSRFGGGGRNQPQHF
TRBV18	TRBJ2-1	17	CASSPPTLLTGRDEQFF
TRBV7-8	TRBJ2-7	13	CASSRWESGEQYF
TRBV7-2	TRBJ2-7	13	CASSLESGYEQYF
TRBV6-1	TRBJ2-5	14	CASSERGTGDPQYF
TRBV5-4	TRBJ2-6	15	CASSWRDSGANVLTF
TRBV6-6	TRBJ2-2	14	CASCQRGGRGELFF
TRBV2	TRBJ2-7	13	CASSEAIAYEQYF
TRBV9	TRBJ2-2	12	CASRDYTGELFF
TRBV11-3	TRBJ2-7	12	CARGSQGGEQYF
TRBV4-3	TRBJ2-2	14	CASSQERTIGELFF
TRBV29-1	TRBJ2-3	13	CSVWRSSTDTQYF
TRBV7-2	TRBJ2-5	14	CASSLGLAEETQYF
TRBV28	TRBJ1-5	15	CASNAAGTNNQPQHF
TRBV6-6	TRBJ1-4	14	CASSLGRRGEKLFF
TRBV27	TRBJ1-6	15	CASSPLSSYNSPLHF
TRBV5-1	TRBJ2-1	13	CASSLDGYNEQFF
TRBV5-1	TRBJ2-1	14	CASYPGDGGNEQFF
TRBV5-1	TRBJ1-1	13	CASSFGTAAEAFF
TRBV12-5	TRBJ2-5	12	CASGLPGGTQYF
TRBV7-2	TRBJ1-6	15	CASSPLSSYNSPLHF
TRBV7-8	TRBJ2-3	13	CASSRQGRGVEYF
TRBV6-5	TRBJ1-1	11	CASRGTWGAFF
TRBV27	TRBJ2-3	19	CASSLFIPGTGKITDTQYF
TRBV27	TRBJ2-1	15	CASRRHQGKGNEQFF
TRBV7-6	TRBJ2-3	15	CASTPRGGTTDTQYF
TRBV27	TRBJ1-1	15	CASSLTLRGDTEAFF
TRBV5-1	TRBJ2-1	18	CASRSPGTSGGAPNEQFF
TRBV30	TRBJ1-5	14	CAWSLGHGNQPQHF
TRBV2	TRBJ2-3	15	CASSQSGGAPDTQYF
TRBV19	TRBJ1-3	15	CASSGDGSSGNTIYF
TRBV11-2	TRBJ1-1	13	CASSFNGNTEAFF
TRBV2	TRBJ2-5	15	CASSFDDSRGETQYF
TRBV27	TRBJ2-1	16	CASSPTSGGGYNEQFF
TRBV5-1	TRBJ1-4	15	CASSLVRAGDEKLFF
TRBV9	TRBJ1-1	14	CASSVTGVATEAFF
TRBV7-2	TRBJ1-1	14	CASSFTQGRTEAFF
TRBV6-6	TRBJ2-2	16	CASSYRGAVGSGELFF
TRBV7-3	TRBJ2-1	13	CASSLRERNEQFF
TRBV9	TRBJ1-4	14	CASSTSGVQEKLFF
TRBV5-4	TRBJ2-1	13	CASSANREDEQFF
TRBV5-1	TRBJ2-5	14	CASSLSGAGETQYF
TRBV15	TRBJ1-4	17	CATSRSSGGATNEKLFF
TRBV2	TRBJ1-5	15	CASRGRGAGNQPQHF
TRBV2	TRBJ1-5	11	CASSISQPQHF
TRBV9	TRBJ2-1	16	CASSVDLKGGYNEQFF
TRBV7-2	TRBJ2-5	14	CASSLMRNQETQYF
TRBV27	TRBJ1-3	16	CASSLEGTFPGNTIYF
TRBV6-5	TRBJ1-3	16	CASSYTRTGSGNTIYF
TRBV7-9	TRBJ2-3	15	CSSSSLAEGTDTQYF